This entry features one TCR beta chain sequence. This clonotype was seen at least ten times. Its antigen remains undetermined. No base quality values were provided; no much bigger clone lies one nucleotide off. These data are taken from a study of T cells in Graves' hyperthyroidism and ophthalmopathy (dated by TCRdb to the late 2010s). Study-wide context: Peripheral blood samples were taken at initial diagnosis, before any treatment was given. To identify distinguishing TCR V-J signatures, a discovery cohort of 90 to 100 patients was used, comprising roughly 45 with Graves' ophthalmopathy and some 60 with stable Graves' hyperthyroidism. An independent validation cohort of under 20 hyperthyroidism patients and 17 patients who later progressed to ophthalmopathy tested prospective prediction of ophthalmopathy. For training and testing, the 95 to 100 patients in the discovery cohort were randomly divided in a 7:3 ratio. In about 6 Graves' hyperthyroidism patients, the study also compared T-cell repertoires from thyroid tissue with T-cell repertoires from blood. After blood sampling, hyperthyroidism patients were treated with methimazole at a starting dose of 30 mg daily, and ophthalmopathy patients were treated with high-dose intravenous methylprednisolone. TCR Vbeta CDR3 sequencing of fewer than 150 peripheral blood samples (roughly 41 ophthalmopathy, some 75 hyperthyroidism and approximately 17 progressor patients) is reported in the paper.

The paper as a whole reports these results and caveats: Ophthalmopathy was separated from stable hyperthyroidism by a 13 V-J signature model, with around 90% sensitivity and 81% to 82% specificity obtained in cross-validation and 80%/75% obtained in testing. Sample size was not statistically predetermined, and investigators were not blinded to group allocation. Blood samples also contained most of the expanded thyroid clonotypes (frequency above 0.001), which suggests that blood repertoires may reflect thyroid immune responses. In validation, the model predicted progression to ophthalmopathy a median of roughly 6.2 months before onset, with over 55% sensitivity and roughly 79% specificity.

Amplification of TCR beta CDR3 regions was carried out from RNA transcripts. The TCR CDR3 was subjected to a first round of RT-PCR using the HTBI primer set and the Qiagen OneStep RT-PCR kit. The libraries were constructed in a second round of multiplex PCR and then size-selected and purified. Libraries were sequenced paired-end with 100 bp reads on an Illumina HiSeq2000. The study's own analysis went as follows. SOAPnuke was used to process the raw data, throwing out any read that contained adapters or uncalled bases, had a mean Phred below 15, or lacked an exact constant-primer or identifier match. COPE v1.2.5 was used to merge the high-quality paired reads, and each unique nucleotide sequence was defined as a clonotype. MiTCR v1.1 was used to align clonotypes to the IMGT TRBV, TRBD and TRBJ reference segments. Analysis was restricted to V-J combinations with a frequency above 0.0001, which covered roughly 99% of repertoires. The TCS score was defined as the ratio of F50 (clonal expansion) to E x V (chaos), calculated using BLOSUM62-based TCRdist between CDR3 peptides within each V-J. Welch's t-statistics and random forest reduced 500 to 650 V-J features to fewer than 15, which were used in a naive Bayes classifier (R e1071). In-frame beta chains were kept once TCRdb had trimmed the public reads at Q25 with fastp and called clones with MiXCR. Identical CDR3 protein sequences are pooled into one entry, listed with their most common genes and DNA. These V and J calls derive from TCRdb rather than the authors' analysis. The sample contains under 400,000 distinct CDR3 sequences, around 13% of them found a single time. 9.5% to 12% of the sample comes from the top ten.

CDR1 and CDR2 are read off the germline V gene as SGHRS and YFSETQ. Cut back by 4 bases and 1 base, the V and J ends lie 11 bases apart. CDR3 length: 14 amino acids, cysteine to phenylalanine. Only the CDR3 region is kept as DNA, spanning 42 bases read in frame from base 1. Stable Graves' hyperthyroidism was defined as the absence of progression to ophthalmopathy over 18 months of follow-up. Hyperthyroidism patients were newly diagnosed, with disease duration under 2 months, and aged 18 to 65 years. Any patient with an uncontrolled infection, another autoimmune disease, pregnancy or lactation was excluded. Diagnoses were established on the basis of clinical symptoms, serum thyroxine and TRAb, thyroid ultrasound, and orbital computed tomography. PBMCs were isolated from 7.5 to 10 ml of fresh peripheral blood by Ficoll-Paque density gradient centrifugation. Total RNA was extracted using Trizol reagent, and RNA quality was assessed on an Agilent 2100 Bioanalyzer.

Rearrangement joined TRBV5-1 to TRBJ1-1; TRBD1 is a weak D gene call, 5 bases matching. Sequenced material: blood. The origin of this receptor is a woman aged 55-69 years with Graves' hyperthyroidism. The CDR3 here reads CASSRGWTNTEAFF. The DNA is TGCGCCAGCAGCAGGGGATGGACGAACACTGAAGCTTTCTTT.